Reported below is one T cell receptor (beta chain). The antigen remains undetermined. Deep level was the assay's run setting. Using immunoSEQ multiplex PCR, the repertoire was profiled, and TCRdb retains in-frame clones only, with some absent. The sample carries about 2.1 million clones, around 95% recorded once. Positively selected for CCR7, the CD45RO-negative cells used as naive CD8 cells excluded terminally differentiated effector memory CD45RA+ cells. All donors were Caucasian adults living in Nashville, Tennessee. Trimming removed 6 bases at V and 4 bases at J, with 12 bases between. Germline CDR1 is MNHEY and CDR2 is SMNVEV (reference sequence). CDR3 length: 13 residues. These data come from a study of shared clonotypes between healthy human individuals. Overall study results and limits: Clonotype sharing across donors was expected to vary with sequencing depth. Naive subsets usually exceeded memory subsets in estimated richness.

The chain couples TRBV27 to TRBJ1-2, with D hard to call. The sequencing sample was made of naive CD8+ T cells from PBMCs. This receptor was taken from a man aged 18 to 35 in good health. Some clones in this sample may be carry-over from other donors' samples. The CDR3 loop is CASSPKLVYGYTF. CDR3 DNA sequence: TGTGCCAGCAGCCCTAAACTCGTCTATGGCTACACCTTC.